The 22 T cell receptor beta chains given below trace back to one sample, sequenced in a study of T cell responses to AZD1222 COVID-19 vaccine. Assay used: immunoSEQ multiplex PCR; TCRdb lists only in-frame clones, some missing. This table has tens of thousands of clones, 70% to 90% appearing once. Source: peripheral blood, taken 28 days after the second AZD1222 dose. The receptor source for this set is an adult who received the AZD1222 COVID-19 vaccine.

This clone was observed a handful of times. This sequence joins TRBV7-9 and TRBJ1-2, with unresolved D. The CDR3 spans 14 residues. Per the germline V gene, CDR1 is SEHNR and CDR2 is FQNEAQ (reference sequence). The V gene lost 1 base and the J gene lost 5 bases, with 11 bases spanning the gap. DNA of the CDR3: TGTGCCAGCAGCTTAGAACAGACTCTATATGGCTACACCTTC. Translation: CASSLEQTLYGYTF.

J is TRBJ1-1 and V is TRBV29-1; TRBD1 agrees at 8 bases. The length of the CDR3 is 14 residues. V dropped 5 bases and J dropped 0; count of bases not matched to a gene: 5. CDR1 and CDR2 (germline): SQVTM, ANQGSEA. The chain's CDR3 is CSVRSGGVNTEAFF. In nucleotides, the CDR3 is TGCAGCGTTCGGTCAGGGGGCGTGAACACTGAAGCTTTCTTT.

This chain links TRBV6-1 with TRBJ1-5; TRBD1 is a possible D gene (5 bases). V lost 2 bases and J lost 3, with 11 bases in between. This CDR3 comprises 15 residues. The germline CDR1 and CDR2 sequences are MNHNS and SASEGT. The CDR3 spells CASSERGVNNQPQHF. The CDR3 DNA follows: TGTGCCAGCAGTGAAAGAGGGGTTAACAATCAGCCCCAGCATTTT.

This chain joins TRBV9 and TRBJ2-1; TRBD2 matches at 12 bases. This CDR3 has 17 amino acids. The germline V gene encodes CDR1 SGDLS and CDR2 YYNGEE. With 0 bases clipped from V and 2 bases from J, the junction kept 3 bases outside the gene matches. CDR3 region: CASSVVASGRAYNEQFF. The DNA for the CDR3 is TGTGCCAGCAGCGTAGTGGCTAGCGGGAGGGCCTACAATGAGCAGTTCTTC.

The chain couples TRBV2 to TRBJ2-3; no reliable D call. The germline V and J ends were trimmed by 5 bases and 0 bases, with 3 bases remaining between them. The CDR3 runs to 12 residues. Germline loops: CDR1 SNHLY, CDR2 FYNNEI. The CDR3 DNA reads as TGTGCCAGCAGTTCTAGCACAGATACGCAGTATTTT. Encoded protein: CASSSSTDTQYF.

The rearrangement joins TRBV10-3 to TRBJ1-5; D gene ambiguous. Germline loops: CDR1 ENHRY, CDR2 SYGVKD. V lost 4 bases and J 11 bases, leaving 9 bases between the germline ends. The CDR3 runs to 11 residues. The CDR3: CAISVGDTQHF. CDR3 in DNA: TGTGCCATCAGTGTGGGCGACACCCAGCATTTT.

This chain joins TRBV2 and TRBJ1-2; TRBD1 matches 8 bases. The CDR3 runs 17 residues. The germline CDR1 and CDR2 sequences are SNHLY and FYNNEI. V shed 7 bases, J shed 0 bases, and the junction held 13 bases outside the gene matches. The CDR3 region is CASTAGRGRDTNYGYTF. CDR3 in DNA: TGTGCCAGCACTGCAGGCAGGGGGCGCGATACTAACTATGGCTACACCTTC.

The rearrangement joins TRBV9 to TRBJ2-1; a possible D gene is TRBD2 (5 bases). The CDR3 spans 14 residues. Germline CDR1 is SGDLS and CDR2 is YYNGEE. Trimming shortened V by 3 bases and J by 7 bases, and 14 bases separated the two germline ends. The CDR3 bases are TGTGCCAGCAGCGCCGAGCGGAGTCGGAATGAGCAGTTCTTC. Translation: CASSAERSRNEQFF.

V and J are TRBV3-1 (or the pseudogene TRBV3-2) and TRBJ2-1, with TRBD2 as a possible D gene (6 bases). There are 14 residues in the CDR3. Trimming removed 3 bases from V and 6 bases from J, with 12 bases in between. Germline V CDR1 and CDR2: LGHDT, YNNKEL (reference sequence). Here the CDR3 reads CASSQAGLRNEQFF. The CDR3 DNA sequence: TGTGCCAGCAGCCAGGCGGGACTTCGCAATGAGCAGTTCTTC.

The chain has TRBV6-5 and TRBJ2-1, with D unclear. The CDR3 loop spans 13 amino acids. Germline CDR1 and CDR2: MNHEY and SVGAGI. The V end lost 0 bases, the J end lost 7 bases, and 7 bases lay between the germline ends. In DNA form, the CDR3 reads TGTGCCAGCAGTTACTCGAAAGTAAATGAGCAGTTCTTC. It yields the protein CASSYSKVNEQFF.

The gene calls are TRBV5-4 and TRBJ2-4; 10 bases agree with TRBD2. The CDR3 spans 16 residues. Germline CDR1 is SGHNT and CDR2 is YYREEE (reference sequence). J gave up 5 bases and V 0 bases, and 5 bases lay outside the gene matches. The CDR3 nucleotides are TGTGCCAGCAGCTTGGCTAGGACTAGCGGCCAAAACATTCAGTACTTC. This translates into CASSLARTSGQNIQYF.

V and J are TRBV19 and TRBJ1-1, with D tentatively TRBD1 (5 bases). V was shortened by 7 bases and J by 8 bases, with 11 bases between the two germline ends. The length of the CDR3 is 11 residues. Germline V gene sequence: CDR1 LNHDA, CDR2 SQIVND (reference sequence). CDR3 sequence: CASTRGGEAFF. DNA of the CDR3: TGTGCCAGTACCCGTGGGGGAGAAGCTTTCTTT.

This clone occurred once. This sequence joins TRBV4-2 and TRBJ1-3; 8 nucleotides align to TRBD1. Germline-derived CDR1 and CDR2 are LGHNA and YNFKEQ. The junction had 10 bases not matched to a gene; V was cut back by 8 bases and J by 4 bases. The CDR3 spans 15 residues. Here the CDR3 DNA reads TGTGCCAGCGCGGACAGGGTCGGTTTAGGAAACACCATATATTTT. Its translation: CASADRVGLGNTIYF.

The chain uses TRBV19 and TRBJ2-3; no reliable D call. V was pared by 4 bases and J by 7 bases, with 9 bases between. The CDR3 has 12 residues. The V gene's germline CDR1 is LNHDA and CDR2 SQIVND (reference sequence). This CDR3 is CASSSLGYTQYF. The CDR3 bases are TGTGCCAGTAGTAGTCTAGGGTATACGCAGTATTTT.

This chain links TRBV27 with TRBJ1-4; 7 bases are a match to TRBD1. The V and J ends lost 8 bases and 5 bases, in that order; junction bases with no gene match: 5. The CDR3 sequence is 13 residues long. Germline lookup yields CDR1 MNHEY and CDR2 SMNVEV (reference sequence). In DNA, the CDR3 is TGTGCCAGCTACGACAGGGTAAATGAAAAACTGTTTTTT. This gives the protein CASYDRVNEKLFF.

The chain is built from TRBV3-1 (or the pseudogene TRBV3-2) and TRBJ1-3; 8 bases fit TRBD1. From germline, CDR1 is LGHDT and CDR2 YNNKEL (reference sequence). The CDR3 has 15 amino acids. Trimming removed 2 bases from V and 4 bases from J; junction bases left unmatched: 4. The CDR3 spells CASSQTGGGGNTIYF. As DNA, the CDR3 is TGTGCCAGCAGCCAAACAGGGGGTGGCGGAAACACCATATATTTT.

The V call is TRBV29-1, the J call TRBJ1-2; D gene uncertain. The CDR3 is 14 residues long. The V gene lost 3 bases and the J gene lost 8 bases, with 19 bases spanning the gap. Germline CDR1 and CDR2: SQVTM and ANQGSEA. DNA for the CDR3: TGCAGCGTTGAGAGGAGCGGATGGGCGATCGGCTACACCTTC. It encodes CSVERSGWAIGYTF.

This chain links TRBV7-3 with TRBJ2-1; a possible D gene is TRBD1 (6 bases). Trimming left V 6 bases short and J 5 bases short, with 11 bases between. CDR3 size: 13 residues. Germline CDR1 and CDR2: SGHTA and FQGTGA. The chain's CDR3 is CASSRDIHNEQFF. The CDR3 nucleotides are TGTGCCAGCAGTCGGGACATACACAATGAGCAGTTCTTC.

V and J are TRBV19 and TRBJ1-2, with no clear D. Germline values: CDR1 LNHDA, CDR2 SQIVND (reference sequence). The V end lost 3 bases, the J end lost 3 bases, and 8 bases lay between the germline ends. CDR3 length: 13 residues. This CDR3 is CASSISRDYGYTF. CDR3 nucleotides: TGTGCCAGTAGTATCTCTCGGGACTATGGCTACACCTTC.

The gene calls are TRBV6-5 and TRBJ2-7; no firm D call. The CDR3 is made up of 15 amino acids. Germline V gene sequence: CDR1 MNHEY, CDR2 SVGAGI. V dropped 7 bases and J dropped 5 bases, with 21 bases sitting between them. The CDR3 DNA follows: TGTGCCAGCAACACGCTAATGGGGTCCAAGGACGAGCAGTACTTC. Translating gives CASNTLMGSKDEQYF.

This chain connects TRBV29-1 to TRBJ2-1; TRBD2 aligns across 8 bases. CDR1 and CDR2 (germline): SQVTM, ANQGSEA. This CDR3 comprises 14 residues. Germline trimming cut 4 bases from V and 0 bases from J; bases unmatched to any gene: 2. CDR3: CSVAREGSYNEQFF. In DNA form, the CDR3 reads TGCAGCGTTGCCCGGGAGGGCTCCTACAATGAGCAGTTCTTC.

This chain links TRBV6-5 with TRBJ2-7; no clear D. The germline V and J ends were trimmed by 2 bases and 0 bases, with 8 bases remaining between them. Per the germline V gene, CDR1 is MNHEY and CDR2 is SVGAGI. This CDR3 region has 14 residues. The CDR3 region has the DNA TGTGCCAGCAGTTACGGAGACACCTCCTACGAGCAGTACTTC. This codes for CASSYGDTSYEQYF.